The 2 T cell receptor delta chains in this list originate from one sample, sequenced in a study of γδ T cells in repeated Plasmodium falciparum infection. TCRdb reanalysed the multiplex PCR reads with CATT. The repertoire holds some 100,000 delta-chain clones, with almost 1.5% as singletons. Flow sorting of PBMC yielded separate Vgamma9/Vdelta2+ and Vdelta2-negative gammadelta T cell populations for bulk repertoire analysis. What was sequenced was gamma-delta T cells from blood. Receptors were obtained from a pool of human donors (malaria-infected and uninfected, not separated).

This clone appeared a few times. A single base is all that separates this from a far larger clone, so a read error is likely. The sample contains more than one DNA sequence encoding this CDR3. V gene TRDV2 combines with J gene TRDJ1; a possible D gene is TRDD3 (6 bases). The CDR3 runs 19 residues. The germline V gene encodes CDR1 GEAIGNYY and CDR2 EKD. V lost 0 bases, J lost 2 bases, and 24 bases lay in between. The CDR3 spells CACDTVGDPPRRRTDKLIF. CDR3 nucleotides: TGTGCCTGTGACACCGTAGGGGATCCCCCTCGGAGGAGGACCGATAAACTCATCTTT.

This clone was counted many times. Additional DNA sequences in this sample encode the identical CDR3. The chain links TRDV1 to TRDJ2; 9 positions agree with TRDD3. V dropped 4 bases and J dropped 3; count of bases not matched to a gene: 12. Germline lookup yields CDR1 TSWWSYY and CDR2 QGS. The CDR3 extends over 18 amino acids. CDR3 amino acids: CALGVPLTGGGVTAQLFF. In nucleotides, the CDR3 is TGTGCTCTTGGGGTCCCTCTTACTGGGGGAGGGGTGACAGCACAACTCTTCTTT.